What follows are 17 T cell receptor beta chains derived from one specimen sequenced in a study of cytotoxic CD8 clonotypes in ibrutinib-treated CLL (dated by TCRdb to the early 2020s). The library relied on the immunoSEQ multiplex PCR assay. TCRdb carries this immuneACCESS record with in-frame sequences only. Its versions omit some clonotypes, under half of them owing to an unresolved V gene in the studies checked, with the rest unexplained. Counted in this sample were roughly 150,000 clones; more than 80% of them appeared once. The leading ten clones occupy under 5.5% of the sample. This specimen's time point label, per the study, means: 20 to 25 months on ibrutinib. The sequenced sample was PBMCs, obtained after 24 months of ibrutinib treatment. These receptors all stem from a human donor with chronic lymphocytic leukemia.

This chain joins TRBV4-1 and TRBJ1-4; D is perhaps TRBD1 (6 bases). This CDR3 is built from 19 residues. Trimming took 4 bases from V and 8 from J, leaving 29 bases between them. The germline CDR1 and CDR2 sequences are MGHRA and YSYEKL. The CDR3 reads CASSRPPLGQGGGGEKLFF. CDR3 nucleotide sequence: TGCGCCAGCAGCCGTCCCCCGTTGGGACAAGGAGGCGGTGGCGAAAAACTGTTTTTT.

The V and J genes are TRBV7-9 and TRBJ2-2; D may be TRBD1 (6 bases). Germline CDR1 is SEHNR and CDR2 is FQNEAQ (reference sequence). This CDR3 contains 17 residues. Trimming took off 5 bases at V and 0 bases at J, with 16 bases between the two ends. The CDR3 loop reads CASSAGQGGSNTGELFF. In DNA form, the CDR3 reads TGTGCCAGCAGCGCCGGTCAAGGGGGATCGAACACCGGGGAGCTGTTTTTT.

The chain has TRBV19 and TRBJ1-5, with 8 bases lining up with TRBD1. The CDR3 consists of 12 residues. Germline CDR1 reads LNHDA; CDR2 reads SQIVND (reference sequence). V shed 8 bases and J 7 bases; nucleotides not matched to a gene: 4. The CDR3 sequence is CASRTGFQPQHF. In DNA, the CDR3 is TGTGCCAGTCGGACAGGGTTCCAGCCCCAGCATTTT. Drawing the rest from reference TRBV19 and TRBJ1-5, the complete variable domain is DGGITQSPKYLFRKEGQNVTLSCEQNLNHDAMYWYRQDPGQGLRLIYYSQIVNDFQKGDIAEGYSVSREKKESFPLTVTSAQKNPTAFYLCASRTGFQPQHFGDGTRLSIL.

The chain joins TRBV7-8 to TRBJ1-5; 7 bases fit TRBD1. The CDR3 sequence is 20 residues long. CDR1 is SGHVS, CDR2 FQNEAQ, per germline. V dropped 5 bases and J dropped 2; count of bases not matched to a gene: 21. In nucleotides, the CDR3 is TGTGCCAGCAGCCCAGGGGGAACAGGTCGCTCCATCAACCGCAATCAGCCCCAGCATTTT. Translated: CASSPGGTGRSINRNQPQHF. The variable domain in full, completed from reference TRBV7-8 and TRBJ1-5, reads GAGVSQSPRYKVAKRGQDVALRCDPISGHVSLFWYQQALGQGPEFLTYFQNEAQLDKSGLPSDRFFAERPEGSVSTLKIQRTQQEDSAVYLCASSPGGTGRSINRNQPQHFGDGTRLSIL.

The rearrangement links TRBV14 to TRBJ2-1, with a tentative D call TRBD1 (6 bases). The germline gives CDR1 SGHDN, CDR2 FVKESK. Trimming shortened V by 11 bases and J by 1 base, and 18 bases separated the two germline ends. This CDR3 spans 15 amino acids. DNA of the CDR3: TGTGCCGCGCCACAGGGCCAGGGATCCTACAATGAGCAGTTCTTC. As protein: CAAPQGQGSYNEQFF. The full variable domain, with the rest looked up from reference TRBV14 and TRBJ2-1, is EAGVTQFPSHSVIEKGQTVTLRCDPISGHDNLYWYRRVMGKEIKFLLHFVKESKQDESGMPNNRFLAERTGGTYSTLKVQPAELEDSGVYFCAAPQGQGSYNEQFFGPGTRLTVL.

This clone was detected once. The chain has TRBV7-3 and TRBJ2-2; D is possibly TRBD2 (5 bases). From germline, CDR1 is SGHTA and CDR2 FQGTGA. The V end lost 5 bases, the J end lost 6 bases, and 16 bases lay between the germline ends. This CDR3 spans 15 amino acids. The CDR3, as DNA: TGTGCCAGCAGCCAGAGACGGACTGGGTCCGGGGAGCTGTTTTTT. Its protein product is CASSQRRTGSGELFF.

The chain joins TRBV5-1 to TRBJ1-4; D is possibly TRBD1 (6 bases). The CDR3 spans 15 residues. Germline CDR1 and CDR2: SGHRS and YFSETQ. With 1 base removed from V and 8 bases from J, the gap between germline ends came to 15 bases. CDR3 in DNA: TGCGCCAGCAGCTTGCGATCAGGGGACTTGGAAAAACTGTTTTTT. Translating it yields CASSLRSGDLEKLFF.

This chain uses TRBV7-5 with TRBJ1-4. TRBV7-5 is a known pseudogene. This CDR3 is built from 20 residues. In DNA, the CDR3 is TGTGTCAGAAGCTGGGATTCTACCCGAGGGCGGCGGGGTTCTAATGAAAAACTGTTTTTT. The encoded protein is CVRSWDSTRGRRGSNEKLFF.

The count of this clone is one. In nucleotides, the CDR3 is TGTGCCAGCTCACAAGGAAGGGGGCGGAGGGCCGACGGGGAGCTGTTTTTT. Translated, it gives CASSQGRGRRADGELFF. The chain joins TRBV18 to TRBJ2-2; a weak D match, TRBD1 (7 bases). The CDR3 contains 17 residues. Trimming removed 4 bases at V and 7 bases at J, with 22 bases between. CDR1 is KGHSH and CDR2 is LQKENI in the germline V gene. The whole variable domain, filled in from reference TRBV18 and TRBJ2-2, reads NAGVMQNPRHLVRRRGQEARLRCSPMKGHSHVYWYRQLPEEGLKFMVYLQKENIIDESGMPKERFSAEFPKEGPSILRIQQVVRGDSAAYFCASSQGRGRRADGELFFGEGSRLTVL.

This clone was detected once. The V call is TRBV13, the J call TRBJ1-3; D unclear. The CDR3 is 17 amino acids. V was pared by 2 bases and J by 2 bases, with 16 bases between. Germline V lookup: CDR1 PRHDT, CDR2 FYEKMQ (reference sequence). CDR3 loop: CASSLREKTGTGNTIYF. DNA for the CDR3: TGTGCCAGCAGCTTAAGGGAGAAGACGGGGACTGGAAACACCATATATTTT.

J is TRBJ2-2 and V is TRBV28; D possibly uses TRBD1 or TRBD2 (5 bases each). The CDR3 runs to 15 residues. Germline V gene sequence: CDR1 MDHEN, CDR2 SYDVKM. Trimming shortened V by 5 bases and J by 1 base, and 11 bases separated the two germline ends. The CDR3 region is CASSTGTENTGELFF. The CDR3 DNA reads TGTGCCAGCAGTACCGGGACCGAGAACACCGGGGAGCTGTTTTTT.

The V call is TRBV7-8, the J call TRBJ2-7; a possible D gene is TRBD1 (6 bases). The germline V gene encodes CDR1 SGHVS and CDR2 FQNEAQ. V lost 2 bases, J lost 1 base, and 12 bases lay in between. CDR3 length: 15 residues. The CDR3 DNA follows: TGTGCCAGCAGCTTAAACGTCAGGGGTTCCTACGAGCAGTACTTC. This translates into CASSLNVRGSYEQYF.

This chain links TRBV19 with TRBJ2-2; tentative D call: TRBD1 (6 bases). The CDR3 is 14 amino acids. V was cut by 6 bases and J by 1 base, with 9 bases left in between. Germline V CDR1 and CDR2: LNHDA, SQIVND (reference sequence). CDR3 protein: CASSPGQNTGELFF. For the CDR3, the DNA is TGTGCCAGTAGCCCGGGACAGAACACCGGGGAGCTGTTTTTT.

This sequence joins TRBV10-3 and TRBJ2-3; TRBD2 aligns across 8 bases. This CDR3 is built from 13 residues. The germline CDR1 and CDR2 sequences are ENHRY and SYGVKD. The trim removed 6 bases at V and 7 bases at J, leaving 6 bases unmatched. The DNA of the CDR3 is TGTGCCATCAGCGGGACTAGATTAAATACGCAGTATTTT. Translated: CAISGTRLNTQYF.

This clone was counted a few times. The V call is TRBV30, the J call TRBJ1-1, with D tentatively TRBD1 (6 bases). The CDR3 extends over 12 amino acids. Germline CDR1 is GTSNPN and CDR2 is SVGIG (reference sequence). Trimming left V 2 bases short and J 4 bases short, with 8 bases between. The CDR3 region is CAWSRGGTEAFF. The CDR3 region has the DNA TGTGCCTGGAGTAGAGGGGGCACTGAAGCTTTCTTT.

This chain links TRBV6-5 with TRBJ2-2; 8 nucleotides agree with TRBD1. Germline loops: CDR1 MNHEY, CDR2 SVGAGI. The V and J ends lost 4 bases and 5 bases, in that order; junction bases with no gene match: 6. The CDR3 is 15 residues long. The DNA for the CDR3 is TGTGCCAGCAGTTTCGACAGGGGAAGAACCGGGGAGCTGTTTTTT. Translation gives CASSFDRGRTGELFF.

The sample holds one count of this clone. The rearrangement links TRBV5-4 to TRBJ2-1, with 8 bases identical to TRBD1. Germline loops: CDR1 SGHNT, CDR2 YYREEE (reference sequence). Trimming cost V 4 bases and J 8 bases; bases outside gene matches: 11. The CDR3 loop spans 15 amino acids. Here the CDR3 DNA reads TGTGCCAGCAGCCAGACAGGGGCAATGCGCTATGAGCAGTTCTTC. Its protein is CASSQTGAMRYEQFF.